This TCR beta chain derives from a study of cytomegalovirus exposure and HLA in healthy donors. Germline-derived CDR1 and CDR2 are GTSNPN and SVGIG (reference sequence). The CDR3 contains 15 residues. The V end lost 4 bases, the J end lost 2 bases, and 12 bases lay between the germline ends. Study outcomes and limitations: Among the sequence variants, a highly shared cluster was likely an artifact of sequencing. In a later analysis, V- and J-gene trimming of beta chains associated with a DCLRE1C missense variant, replicated independently. A later analysis found common viral pathogens apparently linked to several of the most significant clusters. Sequencing depth across donors, presence/absence analyses assumed, was roughly uniform.

Details on this clone: The antigen remains undetermined.

The PCR used 60 Vbeta and 13 Jbeta primers. Assay used: immunoSEQ multiplex PCR; TCRdb lists only in-frame clones, some missing. The sample lists roughly 110,000 clones; 74% were seen once. The sequence came from a human donor in good health. The rearrangement joins TRBV30 to TRBJ2-6, with D perhaps matching TRBD1 (5 bases). What was sequenced was PBMCs. DNA for the CDR3: TGTGCCTGGACAGGGTTCAATGCTGGGGCCAACGTCCTGACTTTC. The encoded protein is CAWTGFNAGANVLTF.